Following are 9 T cell receptor beta chains from one sample sequenced in a study of glioma-infiltrating T cells. Using RNA template, CDR3s of TCR alpha and beta were amplified with iRepertoire arm-PCR. TCRdb reanalysed the multiplex PCR reads using MiXCR and keeps one entry per CDR3 protein. The sample includes some 450 distinct CDR3 sequences, around 50% seen only once; the top ten take under 40%. Source material: glioma tissue, nonneoplastic brain tissue, or PBMCs (not recorded which). The source is a human donor with low-grade glioma or glioblastoma, undergoing nonglioma brain surgery, or in good health (not recorded which).

By share of the sample, this clonotype is hyperexpanded (1% or more). This chain uses TRBV6-1 with TRBJ2-7; D is perhaps TRBD1 (5 bases). The V end was cut by 8 bases, the J end by 6 bases, with 23 bases between. CDR1 is MNHNS and CDR2 is SASEGT in the germline V gene. CDR3 length: 15 amino acids. Written as DNA, the CDR3 is TGTGCCAGCCGGTCCAGGGCAGACGGTAGAGCCGAGCAGTACTTC. Amino acid sequence: CASRSRADGRAEQYF.

Within the sample, this clonotype is medium-sized. The chain recombines TRBV5-4 with TRBJ2-2; no clear D. In germline, CDR1 is SGHNT, CDR2 YYREEE (reference sequence). This CDR3 has 13 residues. Trimming shortened V by 4 bases and J by 5 bases, and 9 bases separated the two germline ends. This CDR3 reads CASSQSITGELFF. In DNA form, the CDR3 reads TGTGCCAGCAGCCAAAGTATTACCGGGGAGCTGTTTTTT.

This clonotype is large within its sample. V and J are TRBV2 and TRBJ1-1; no clear D gene. The germline CDR1 and CDR2 sequences are SNHLY and FYNNEI. Trimming left V 6 bases short and J 4 bases short, with 15 bases between. This CDR3 is 14 amino acids long. In nucleotides, the CDR3 is TGTGCCAGCAGGTCCGAGGGCGGACGCACTGAAGCTTTCTTT. Translating gives CASRSEGGRTEAFF.

Points on this clonotype: Sequence at one end of the junction differs from germline and may be a read error. The chain links TRBV6-6 to TRBJ2-3, with D perhaps being TRBD1 or TRBD2 (6 bases each). There are 16 residues in the CDR3. The germline V gene encodes CDR1 MNHNY and CDR2 SVGAGI (reference sequence). The CDR3 sequence is CASSQRGTGGTDTQYF. The CDR3, as DNA: TGTGCCAGCAGTCAAAGGGGGACTGGGGGCACAGATACGCAGTATTTC.

By its share, this clonotype is large. The DNA for the CDR3 is TGTGCCAGCAGTCTCTACAGGGTGAACACTGAAGCTTTCTTT. It codes for CASSLYRVNTEAFF. The J gene is TRBJ1-1, the V gene TRBV28; maybe TRBD1 (6 bases). The V end lost 5 bases, the J end lost 0 bases, and 10 bases lay between the germline ends. Germline assignment: CDR1 MDHEN and CDR2 SYDVKM. The CDR3 totals 14 residues.

Concerning this clonotype itself: The junction departs from germline at one end; a sequencing error may be responsible. The V call is TRBV6-6, the J call TRBJ2-1; D is uncertain. The CDR3 length is 15 residues. CDR1 is MNHNY, CDR2 SVGAGI, per germline (reference sequence). The CDR3 DNA reads TGTGCCAGCAGTCCAAGGTGTTGTTCCTCCAATGAGCAGTTCTTC. Amino acids: CASSPRCCSSNEQFF.

The chain couples TRBV6-1 to TRBJ2-1; TRBD2 matches at 7 bases. CDR3 size: 15 residues. V shed 8 bases and J 0 bases; nucleotides not matched to a gene: 7. CDR1 and CDR2 (germline): MNHNS, SASEGT. CDR3 in DNA: TGTGCCAGCGGAGAACTAGCGAGCTCCTACAATGAGCAGTTCTTC. This encodes CASGELASSYNEQFF.

The CDR3 spells CASSSHVDRGRGGYTF. CDR3 bases: TGTGCCAGCAGTTCCCACGTGGACAGGGGGCGCGGAGGCTACACCTTC. V gene TRBV7-2 combines with J gene TRBJ1-2, with 11 bases that match TRBD1. Germline CDR1 is SGHTA and CDR2 is FQGNSA. The junction had 14 bases not matched to a gene; V was cut back by 6 bases and J by 8 bases. The CDR3 contains 16 residues.

CDR3 in DNA: TGTGCCACCGGAGAACTAGCGAGCTCCTACAATGAGCAGTTCTTC. As protein: CATGELASSYNEQFF. This chain joins TRBV15 and TRBJ2-1, with 7 bases aligning to TRBD2. Trimming at V came to 8 bases and at J to 0 bases, leaving 7 bases not matched to a gene. Germline CDR1 and CDR2: LNHNV and YYDKDF (reference sequence). This CDR3 spans 15 amino acids. Full variable domain (rest looked up from reference TRBV15 and TRBJ2-1): DAMVIQNPRYQVTQFGKPVTLSCSQTLNHNVMYWYQQKSSQAPKLLFHYYDKDFNNEADTPDNFQSRRPNTSFCFLDIRSPGLGDTAMYLCATGELASSYNEQFFGPGTRLTVL.